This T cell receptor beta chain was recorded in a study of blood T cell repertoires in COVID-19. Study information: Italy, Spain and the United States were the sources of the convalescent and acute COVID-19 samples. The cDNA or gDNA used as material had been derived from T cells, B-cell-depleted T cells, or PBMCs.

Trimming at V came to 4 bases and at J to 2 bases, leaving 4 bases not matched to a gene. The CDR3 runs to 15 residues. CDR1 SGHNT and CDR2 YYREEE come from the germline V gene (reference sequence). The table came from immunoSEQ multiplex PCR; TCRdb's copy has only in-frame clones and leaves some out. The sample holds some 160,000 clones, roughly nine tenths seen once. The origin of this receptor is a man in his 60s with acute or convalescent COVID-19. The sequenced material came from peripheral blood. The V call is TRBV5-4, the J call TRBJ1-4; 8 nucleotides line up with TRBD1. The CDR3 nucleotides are TGTGCCAGCAGCGAAAGGACAGGGACTAATGAAAAACTGTTTTTT. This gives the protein CASSERTGTNEKLFF. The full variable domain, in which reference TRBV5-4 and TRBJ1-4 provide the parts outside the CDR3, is ETGVTQSPTHLIKTRGQQVTLRCSSQSGHNTVSWYQQALGQGPQFIFQYYREEENGRGNFPPRFSGLQFPNYSSELNVNALELDDSALYLCASSERTGTNEKLFFGSGTQLSVL.